These 15 T cell receptor beta chains came from one sample sequenced in a study of graft-versus-host responses after intestinal transplantation. Clones were read by immunoSEQ multiplex PCR, and TCRdb kept only the in-frame ones, dropping some. The sample includes some 110,000 clones, about nine tenths of them seen just once. Antigens for these TCRs are unknown. This sample comprised unstimulated CD4+ T cells sorted from spleen or lymph node cells, obtained before intestinal transplant. The receptors shown here come from a human donor who received an intestinal transplant.

The rearrangement uses TRBV5-4 and TRBJ2-3; perhaps TRBD2 as D (6 bases). Germline values: CDR1 SGHNT, CDR2 YYREEE (reference sequence). Trimming pared 1 base from V and 1 base from J, leaving 10 bases between. The CDR3 extends over 15 amino acids. CDR3 nucleotide sequence: TGTGCCAGCAGCTTGCGACTAGGGGGCACAGATACGCAGTATTTT. Its translation: CASSLRLGGTDTQYF.

The CDR3 sequence: CASGLVGTGYNSPLHF. The DNA for the CDR3 is TGTGCTAGTGGTTTGGTCGGGACAGGGTATAATTCACCCCTCCACTTT. This chain uses TRBV12-5 with TRBJ1-6; TRBD1 matches 9 bases. The CDR3 loop spans 16 amino acids. With V trimmed by 0 bases and J by 4 bases, 1 base remained unmatched. The V gene's germline CDR1 is LGHNT and CDR2 FRNRAP.

The genes are TRBV5-4 and TRBJ2-3, with 11 bases aligning to TRBD2. Germline-derived CDR1 and CDR2 are SGHNT and YYREEE (reference sequence). The CDR3 runs 16 residues. With V trimmed by 2 bases and J by 1 base, 3 bases remained unmatched. The CDR3, as DNA: TGTGCCAGCAGCTTCTCTAGCGGGGGGCGCACAGATACGCAGTATTTT. Translated, it gives CASSFSSGGRTDTQYF.

The rearrangement joins TRBV19 to TRBJ1-1; D unclear. Germline CDR1 and CDR2: LNHDA and SQIVND (reference sequence). Trimming took 10 bases from V and 6 from J, leaving 6 bases between them. This CDR3 comprises 9 residues. The CDR3 DNA is TGTGCCACCCCTCCTGAAGCTTTCTTT. It encodes CATPPEAFF. The full variable domain, rest sourced from reference TRBV19 and TRBJ1-1, is DGGITQSPKYLFRKEGQNVTLSCEQNLNHDAMYWYRQDPGQGLRLIYYSQIVNDFQKGDIAEGYSVSREKKESFPLTVTSAQKNPTAFYLCATPPEAFFGQGTRLTVV.

This clone showed up just once. The rearrangement links TRBV19 to TRBJ1-2, with D uncertain. Germline CDR1 is LNHDA and CDR2 is SQIVND (reference sequence). Trimming shortened V by 6 bases and J by 2 bases, and 13 bases separated the two germline ends. The CDR3 is made up of 14 amino acids. Here the CDR3 reads CASRFASVNYGYTF. The CDR3 nucleotides are TGTGCCAGTAGATTCGCAAGCGTCAACTATGGCTACACCTTC.

J is TRBJ2-1 and V is TRBV30; unclear D gene. Germline CDR1 reads GTSNPN; CDR2 reads SVGIG (reference sequence). V lost 3 bases, J lost 7 bases, and 10 bases lay in between. The length of the CDR3 is 12 residues. The CDR3 nucleotides read TGTGCCTGGAGCCCAGCGCGTAATGAGCAGTTCTTC. Amino acid sequence: CAWSPARNEQFF.

This clone was counted between two and nine times. The chain is built from TRBV6-5 and TRBJ2-7; 9 bases are a match to TRBD1. Germline V gives CDR1 MNHEY, CDR2 SVGAGI. V trimming: 6 bases; J trimming: 4 bases; junction bases outside the gene matches: 7. The CDR3 loop spans 14 amino acids. The CDR3 region is CASSSTGGEYEQYF. For the CDR3, the DNA is TGTGCCAGCAGCTCCACAGGGGGCGAGTACGAGCAGTACTTC.

This clone came up once. The J gene is TRBJ2-7, the V gene TRBV18; 8 positions match TRBD2. V lost 6 bases and J lost 0; bases outside the gene matches: 10. The germline V gene has CDR1 KGHSH and CDR2 LQKENI. The CDR3 has 16 amino acids. CDR3 in DNA: TGTGCCAGCTCGGACGGACTAGCCACTCTCTCCTACGAGCAGTACTTC. This translates into CASSDGLATLSYEQYF.

The V and J genes are TRBV5-1 and TRBJ2-3; 8 bases match TRBD1. The CDR3 contains 15 residues. V shed 3 bases, J shed 3 bases, and the junction held 6 bases outside the gene matches. Germline-derived CDR1 and CDR2 are SGHRS and YFSETQ. The CDR3 spells CASSSRGLLTDTQYF. The CDR3 region has the DNA TGCGCCAGCAGCTCCAGGGGGCTGCTTACAGATACGCAGTATTTT.

The chain joins TRBV5-5 to TRBJ2-7; D may be TRBD1 (6 bases). With 0 bases removed from V and 11 bases from J, the gap between germline ends came to 12 bases. The germline gives CDR1 SGHKS, CDR2 YYEKEE (reference sequence). CDR3 length: 12 amino acids. CDR3 residues: CASSLGWGREYF. For the CDR3, the DNA is TGTGCCAGCAGCTTGGGGTGGGGGCGGGAGTACTTC.

This chain joins TRBV7-2 and TRBJ2-5, with 8 bases that match TRBD1. Germline values: CDR1 SGHTA, CDR2 FQGNSA. There are 14 residues in the CDR3. V trimming: 1 base; J trimming: 3 bases; junction bases outside the gene matches: 1. CDR3 loop: CASSLVTGEETQYF. CDR3 sequence (DNA): TGTGCCAGCAGCTTAGTGACAGGGGAAGAGACCCAGTACTTC.

This clone was found a few times. The DNA of the CDR3 is TGCGCCAGCAGCCAAGATGGCCCTGGGACAGCCTTGTCACTCGAAGCTTTCTTT. Amino acid sequence: CASSQDGPGTALSLEAFF. The chain links TRBV4-1 to TRBJ1-1; 7 bases map to TRBD1. This CDR3 is built from 18 residues. The V segment lost 0 bases and the J segment 8 bases; nucleotides outside the gene matches: 18. The germline gives CDR1 MGHRA, CDR2 YSYEKL.

The chain combines TRBV19 with TRBJ2-7; TRBD2 might be the D (6 bases). V lost 1 base and J lost 5, with 15 bases in between. The CDR3 is made up of 15 amino acids. Germline lookup yields CDR1 LNHDA and CDR2 SQIVND (reference sequence). The CDR3 spells CASSIGRLAFNEQYF. The CDR3 DNA reads TGTGCCAGTAGTATAGGACGTCTAGCGTTCAACGAGCAGTACTTC. The whole variable domain, remainder taken from reference TRBV19 and TRBJ2-7, is DGGITQSPKYLFRKEGQNVTLSCEQNLNHDAMYWYRQDPGQGLRLIYYSQIVNDFQKGDIAEGYSVSREKKESFPLTVTSAQKNPTAFYLCASSIGRLAFNEQYFGPGTRLTVT.

The chain couples TRBV2 to TRBJ1-1, with TRBD1 matching over 8 bases. The CDR3 has 13 residues. Germline lookup yields CDR1 SNHLY and CDR2 FYNNEI. With 5 bases clipped from V and 6 bases from J, the junction kept 5 bases outside the gene matches. The CDR3 DNA is TGTGCCAGCAGTTCCAGGGGGCTCCCTGAAGCTTTCTTT. Its translation is CASSSRGLPEAFF.

The V call is TRBV5-5, the J call TRBJ2-5; 7 nucleotides agree with TRBD2. The CDR3 is 18 amino acids. V lost 4 bases, J lost 5 bases, and 20 bases stayed unmatched. Looked up from germline, CDR1 is SGHKS and CDR2 is YYEKEE (reference sequence). The CDR3 region is CASSTPGFPGVGGETQYF. The CDR3 DNA follows: TGTGCCAGCAGCACCCCGGGATTCCCGGGGGTCGGGGGGGAGACCCAGTACTTC.